This TCR beta chain was sequenced in a study of CD8+ T cells in alopecia areata (dated by TCRdb to 2016 to 2019). For the wider study: The treated patients, all with moderate-to-severe alopecia areata, were enrolled in an open-label pilot trial of oral tofacitinib given at 5 to 10 mg twice daily. Tofacitinib was administered for 6 to 18 months, and 6 months of follow-up off drug were then conducted to assess delayed response and recurrence. Scalp clonality was compared across normal scalp (n=4), patchy alopecia areata scalp (n=8), and alopecia totalis/universalis scalp (n=8). Amplification of TCRbeta CDR3 regions was done by immunoSEQ multiplex PCR using 35 Vbeta forward primers and 13 Jbeta reverse primers. The RNA source kit depended on sample type: the PAXgene miRNA kit for fixed scalp, the miRNeasy kit for PBMCs, and the RNeasy kit for mouse skin. High-throughput TCRbeta sequencing was used to examine T cell clonal expansion in alopecia areata in both the C3H/HeJ mouse model and human patients. Biopsies were taken from tofacitinib-treated patients at baseline and again at 4 and 24 weeks into treatment, and several of those patients also had a later scalp biopsy. In humans, TCRbeta sequencing was performed on scalp tissue and on sorted CD4+ and CD8+ peripheral blood T cells from healthy controls and from patients with patchy or totalis/universalis alopecia areata. Overall results and qualifications from the work: Resident alphabeta T cells in normal human skin are also sequenced, complicating scalp TCR repertoire analysis, unlike mouse skin dominated by gammadelta T cells. Shared TCR sequences between patients were less evident than in mice, which may be partly attributable to HLA diversity in the patient population. Lesional scalp, especially in alopecia totalis/universalis, showed higher clonality and more expanded CD8+ clones than normal scalp, suggesting antigenic drive.

A word on this clone: The antigen it recognizes is unknown. Base qualities are not at hand, and no much larger clone is one base apart.

The time point tag for this specimen amounts to: baseline before oral tofacitinib. Peripheral blood and lesional scalp punch biopsies were obtained from patients with alopecia areata. PBMCs were isolated by density centrifugation and stained for CD3, CD4 and CD8, after which CD4+ and CD8+ T cells were sorted on a FACSAria. The library came from the immunoSEQ multiplex PCR assay. For TCR sequencing, RNA was extracted from every sample and reverse transcribed into cDNA to serve as template. First-strand cDNA was synthesized with SuperScript III using a 2:1 mix of oligo-dT and random hexamers. A synthetic immune receptor repertoire was used to gauge amplification bias, and whatever bias remained was removed computationally. For the original study's pipeline: Raw reads were preprocessed to remove errors, and CDR3 was defined by IMGT conventions from the conserved cysteine to phenylalanine. To get clonality, Shannon entropy was normalized by log2 of the number of productive unique TCRs and the result was subtracted from 1. Scalp TCRbeta sequences were cross-referenced with sorted blood CD4 and CD8 repertoires so that the CD4 or CD8 identity of scalp clones could be inferred. TCRdb carries this immuneACCESS record with in-frame sequences only. Its versions omit some clonotypes, under half of them owing to an unresolved V gene in the studies checked, with the rest unexplained. That table is the source of V, J and clone size, and D and trimming were worked out from the DNA. The sample table contains 180,000 or so clones; only one count was recorded for almost 65% of them. Of the sample, 1.5% to 2% is held by the ten largest clones.

Trimming takes 1 base from V and 1 base from J, and the germline ends sit 8 bases apart. There are 14 amino acids in the CDR3, from cysteine to phenylalanine inclusive. The retained sequence is limited to the CDR3, 42 bases, with the frame set at the first base. Looking up the germline V gene yields CDR1 SGHRS and CDR2 YFSETQ. The origin of this receptor is a human donor with alopecia areata. The chain is assembled from TRBV5-1 and TRBJ2-5; the D gene cannot be named for sure. Sequencing was performed on CD4+ T cells sorted from blood, taken at week 0. The CDR3 protein is CASSLIGSQETQYF. The nucleotides are TGCGCCAGCAGCTTGATCGGCAGCCAAGAGACCCAGTACTTC.